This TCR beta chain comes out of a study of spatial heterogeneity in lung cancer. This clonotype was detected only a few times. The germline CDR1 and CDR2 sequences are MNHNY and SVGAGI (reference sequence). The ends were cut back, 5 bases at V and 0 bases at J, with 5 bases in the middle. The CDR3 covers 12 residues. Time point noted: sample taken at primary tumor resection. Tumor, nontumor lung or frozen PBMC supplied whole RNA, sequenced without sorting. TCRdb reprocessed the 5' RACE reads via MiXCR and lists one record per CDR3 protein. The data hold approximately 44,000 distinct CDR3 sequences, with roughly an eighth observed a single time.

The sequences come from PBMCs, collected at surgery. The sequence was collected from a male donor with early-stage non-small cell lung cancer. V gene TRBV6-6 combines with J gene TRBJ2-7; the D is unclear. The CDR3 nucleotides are TGTGCCAGCAGTCCCGCCTCCTACGAGCAGTACTTC. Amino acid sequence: CASSPASYEQYF.